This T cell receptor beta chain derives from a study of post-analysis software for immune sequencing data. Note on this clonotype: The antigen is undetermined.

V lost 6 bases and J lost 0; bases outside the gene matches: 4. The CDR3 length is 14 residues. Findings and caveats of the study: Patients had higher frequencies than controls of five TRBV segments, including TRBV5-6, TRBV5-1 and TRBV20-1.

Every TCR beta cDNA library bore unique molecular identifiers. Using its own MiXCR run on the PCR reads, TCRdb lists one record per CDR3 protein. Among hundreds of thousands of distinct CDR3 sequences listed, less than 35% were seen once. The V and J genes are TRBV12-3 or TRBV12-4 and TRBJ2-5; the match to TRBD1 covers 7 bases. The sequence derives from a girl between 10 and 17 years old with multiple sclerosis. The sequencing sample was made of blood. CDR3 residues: CASRKTGNQETQYF. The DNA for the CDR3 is TGTGCCAGCAGGAAGACAGGGAACCAAGAGACCCAGTACTTC.